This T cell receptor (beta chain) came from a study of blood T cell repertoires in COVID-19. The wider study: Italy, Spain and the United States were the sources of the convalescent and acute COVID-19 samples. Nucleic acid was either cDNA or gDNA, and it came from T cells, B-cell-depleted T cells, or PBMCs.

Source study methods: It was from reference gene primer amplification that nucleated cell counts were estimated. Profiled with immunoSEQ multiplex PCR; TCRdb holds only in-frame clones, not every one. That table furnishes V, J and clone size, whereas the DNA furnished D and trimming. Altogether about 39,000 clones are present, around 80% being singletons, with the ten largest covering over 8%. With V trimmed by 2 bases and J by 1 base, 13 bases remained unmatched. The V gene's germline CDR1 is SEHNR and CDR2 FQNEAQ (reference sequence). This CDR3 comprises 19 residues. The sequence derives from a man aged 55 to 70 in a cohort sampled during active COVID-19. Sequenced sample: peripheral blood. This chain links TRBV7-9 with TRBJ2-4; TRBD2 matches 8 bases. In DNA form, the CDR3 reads TGTGCCAGCAGCTTATTGAGCGGGAGCTCTTTAAGGGCCAAAAACATTCAGTACTTC. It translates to CASSLLSGSSLRAKNIQYF.